Following are 17 T cell receptor beta chains from one sample sequenced in a study of blood T cell repertoires in COVID-19. Using immunoSEQ multiplex PCR, the repertoire was profiled, and TCRdb retains in-frame clones only, with some absent. Here the sample spans under 150,000 clones, approximately 87% being singletons. The sequenced sample was peripheral blood. The receptors here all came from a woman between 40 and 55 years old with acute or convalescent COVID-19.

The chain links TRBV30 to TRBJ2-2; D unresolved. Germline V gene lookup returns CDR1 GTSNPN and CDR2 SVGIG (reference sequence). The CDR3 has 12 residues. The V gene lost 3 bases and the J gene lost 3 bases, with 5 bases spanning the gap. The DNA of the CDR3 is TGTGCCTGGAGGGCCGACACCGGGGAGCTGTTTTTT. Protein: CAWRADTGELFF.

This clone was found once. V usage is TRBV3-1 (or the pseudogene TRBV3-2) and J usage is TRBJ2-1; 11 bases map to TRBD2. The ends lost 5 bases at V and 2 bases at J; junction bases unmatched: 5. Looked up from germline, CDR1 is LGHDT and CDR2 is YNNKEL (reference sequence). CDR3 length: 16 amino acids. CDR3 nucleotide sequence: TGTGCCAGCAGCTTAAGACTAGCGGGGCCCTACAATGAGCAGTTCTTC. Amino acid sequence: CASSLRLAGPYNEQFF.

This sequence joins TRBV5-4 and TRBJ2-1; TRBD1 agrees at 8 bases. CDR1 and CDR2 (germline): SGHNT, YYREEE (reference sequence). V was clipped by 4 bases and J by 1 base; unmatched bases: 4. This CDR3 region has 15 residues. CDR3 sequence: CASSPTGASYNEQFF. CDR3 nucleotides: TGTGCCAGCAGCCCGACAGGGGCGTCCTACAATGAGCAGTTCTTC.

The chain employs TRBV28 and TRBJ1-6; no definite D call. The CDR3 covers 12 residues. V gave up 2 bases and J gave up 10 bases, with 6 bases separating them. Germline loops: CDR1 MDHEN, CDR2 SYDVKM. The CDR3: CASSLRVSPLHF. CDR3 sequence (DNA): TGTGCCAGCAGTTTACGGGTCTCACCCCTCCACTTT.

This chain joins TRBV2 and TRBJ1-4, with D uncertain. Germline lookup yields CDR1 SNHLY and CDR2 FYNNEI. Trimming left V 10 bases short and J 0 bases short, with 15 bases between. This CDR3 contains 15 residues. DNA for the CDR3: TGTGCCACCGAGCCGGACGGGACAACTAATGAAAAACTGTTTTTT. This translates into CATEPDGTTNEKLFF.

This clone showed up just once. CDR3: CASSLQGGGYTF. In DNA form, the CDR3 reads TGTGCCAGCAGCTTACAGGGTGGGGGCTACACCTTC. V gene TRBV11-2 combines with J gene TRBJ1-2; TRBD1 might be the D (5 bases). In germline, CDR1 is SGHAT, CDR2 FQNNGV. The CDR3 consists of 12 residues. Trimming took 2 bases from V and 8 from J, leaving 9 bases between them.

This sequence joins TRBV11-2 and TRBJ2-5; D gene uncertain. V gave up 2 bases and J gave up 3 bases, with 4 bases separating them. The CDR3 covers 12 residues. CDR1 and CDR2 (germline): SGHAT, FQNNGV. The CDR3 loop is CASSLPEETQYF. In DNA form, the CDR3 reads TGTGCCAGCAGCTTACCGGAAGAGACCCAGTACTTC.

The chain joins TRBV3-1 (or the pseudogene TRBV3-2) to TRBJ2-5, with 12 positions matching TRBD2. The V and J ends lost 0 bases and 4 bases, in that order; junction bases with no gene match: 3. Germline V gives CDR1 LGHDT, CDR2 YNNKEL (reference sequence). This CDR3 has 16 residues. The CDR3 sequence: CASSQDRTSGAETQYF. CDR3 DNA: TGTGCCAGCAGCCAAGACCGGACTAGCGGGGCAGAGACCCAGTACTTC.

V usage is TRBV5-5 and J usage is TRBJ2-5; 12 nucleotides match TRBD2. The J segment lost 1 base and the V segment lost 1 base, leaving 5 bases of the junction unmatched. The CDR3 length is 17 residues. The germline CDR1 and CDR2 sequences are SGHKS and YYEKEE (reference sequence). The CDR3 spells CASSLWLAGGLQETQYF. CDR3 DNA: TGTGCCAGCAGCTTGTGGCTAGCGGGAGGGCTCCAAGAGACCCAGTACTTC. Combining the CDR3 with reference TRBV5-5 and TRBJ2-5 gives the whole variable domain DAGVTQSPTHLIKTRGQQVTLRCSPISGHKSVSWYQQVLGQGPQFIFQYYEKEERGRGNFPDRFSARQFPNYSSELNVNALLLGDSALYLCASSLWLAGGLQETQYFGPGTRLLVL.

J is TRBJ1-4 and V is TRBV7-2; weak D call: TRBD1 (5 bases). The germline CDR1 and CDR2 sequences are SGHTA and FQGNSA. The CDR3 totals 15 residues. V was cut by 0 bases and J by 2 bases, with 7 bases left in between. The CDR3 region has the DNA TGTGCCAGCAGCTTAGCCGGGGGGACTAATGAAAAACTGTTTTTT. It is translated as CASSLAGGTNEKLFF.

This clone was picked up a small number of times. The chain is built from TRBV7-2 and TRBJ1-2; 10 bases align to TRBD1. The CDR3 loop spans 15 amino acids. Germline V gives CDR1 SGHTA, CDR2 FQGNSA. The J segment lost 1 base and the V segment lost 5 bases, leaving 4 bases of the junction unmatched. The CDR3 protein is CASSRDRGLNYGYTF. As DNA, the CDR3 is TGTGCCAGCAGCCGCGACAGGGGGCTTAACTATGGCTACACCTTC.

The chain combines TRBV7-9 with TRBJ1-2, with 8 bases that match TRBD1. Germline CDR1 reads SEHNR; CDR2 reads FQNEAQ (reference sequence). The CDR3 totals 15 residues. The junction had 9 bases not matched to a gene; V was cut back by 5 bases and J by 4 bases. The CDR3 loop is CASSLSDRGFYGYTF. CDR3 sequence (DNA): TGTGCCAGCAGCCTATCCGACAGGGGCTTCTATGGCTACACCTTC.

This rearrangement joins TRBV5-1 to TRBJ2-7; 14 nucleotides match TRBD2. The V gene's germline CDR1 is SGHRS and CDR2 YFSETQ. V dropped 4 bases and J dropped 2; count of bases not matched to a gene: 8. This CDR3 region has 17 residues. The CDR3 nucleotides are TGCGCCAGCAGCCCTGGGACTAGCGGGAGAGTAACCTACGAGCAGTACTTC. This codes for CASSPGTSGRVTYEQYF.

For this clone: The junction shows a germline mismatch at one end, possibly a read error. CDR3 DNA: TGTGCCAGTAATATAGCAGGGGCGATGGGCACAGATACGCAGTATTTT. It codes for CASNIAGAMGTDTQYF. This chain connects TRBV19 to TRBJ2-3, with D possibly matching TRBD1 (6 bases). Germline V gene lookup returns CDR1 LNHDA and CDR2 SQIVND (reference sequence). The CDR3 totals 16 residues.

The chain employs TRBV11-2 and TRBJ2-2; D is perhaps TRBD1 (6 bases). The CDR3 has 16 residues. Trimming cost V 3 bases and J 5 bases, with 16 bases left between them. Germline loops: CDR1 SGHAT, CDR2 FQNNGV. CDR3 nucleotide sequence: TGTGCCAGCAGCTTGAGGACAGCTTTTTTGACCGGGGAGCTGTTTTTT. Residues: CASSLRTAFLTGELFF.

The V gene is TRBV19, the J gene TRBJ2-7, with 9 bases aligning to TRBD1. Germline V gene data show CDR1 as LNHDA and CDR2 as SQIVND (reference sequence). V gave up 3 bases and J gave up 7 bases; unmatched junction bases: 7. The length of the CDR3 is 14 residues. The CDR3 sequence is CASSMSRGTGEQYF. In DNA, the CDR3 is TGTGCCAGTAGTATGTCCCGCGGGACAGGGGAGCAGTACTTC.

The V gene is TRBV4-3, the J gene TRBJ1-2; D is ambiguous. The V end was cut by 3 bases, the J end by 8 bases, with 13 bases between. Germline CDR1 reads LGHNA; CDR2 reads YSLEER. CDR3 length: 13 residues. This CDR3 is CASSQGLRGGYTF. In DNA form, the CDR3 reads TGCGCCAGCAGCCAGGGCCTTCGCGGGGGCTACACCTTC.